These 16 T cell receptor beta chains were sequenced from one sample in a study of cytomegalovirus exposure and HLA in healthy donors. PCR involved 60 Vbeta and 13 Jbeta primers. TCRdb's copy holds only in-frame clones and misses some; the assay was immunoSEQ multiplex PCR. The sample yields 95,000 to 150,000 clones, roughly 80% seen once. Material: PBMCs. Receptors originate from a woman aged 40 to 50 in good health and CMV-seropositive.

CDR3 protein: CASSPPGLAGGGDEQFF. For the CDR3, the DNA is TGTGCCAGCAGCCCTCCGGGACTAGCGGGGGGGGGAGATGAGCAGTTCTTC. The chain is built from TRBV7-9 and TRBJ2-1; 16 bases fit TRBD2. The germline V gene encodes CDR1 SEHNR and CDR2 FQNEAQ (reference sequence). This CDR3 comprises 17 residues. V shed 5 bases and J 8 bases; nucleotides not matched to a gene: 9. Using reference TRBV7-9 and TRBJ2-1 for the parts outside the CDR3, the full variable domain is DTGVSQNPRHKITKRGQNVTFRCDPISEHNRLYWYRQTLGQGPEFLTYFQNEAQLEKSRLLSDRFSAERPKGSFSTLEIQRTEQGDSAMYLCASSPPGLAGGGDEQFFGPGTRLTVL.

This chain connects TRBV5-1 to TRBJ1-2, with D perhaps matching TRBD1 (6 bases). Per the germline V gene, CDR1 is SGHRS and CDR2 is YFSETQ. The V end was cut by 4 bases, the J end by 0 bases, with 16 bases between. The CDR3 is 16 residues long. CDR3 sequence: CASSAQLTGSNYGYTF. In DNA form, the CDR3 reads TGCGCCAGCAGCGCCCAACTGACAGGCTCTAACTATGGCTACACCTTC.

J is TRBJ2-5 and V is TRBV6-1; 9 nucleotides line up with TRBD1. The CDR3 covers 16 residues. V was clipped by 6 bases and J by 4 bases; unmatched bases: 12. The germline V gene encodes CDR1 MNHNS and CDR2 SASEGT. CDR3 residues: CASSESAGQGPETQYF. In DNA, the CDR3 is TGTGCCAGCAGCGAATCCGCGGGACAGGGTCCAGAGACCCAGTACTTC.

This clone showed up just once. The rearrangement uses TRBV5-6 and TRBJ2-5, with a weak D call TRBD2 (6 bases). Deletions cut 2 bases from V and 5 bases from J, with 19 bases between. Germline values: CDR1 SGHDT, CDR2 YYEEEE. This CDR3 spans 16 amino acids. The CDR3 reads CASSFGTQVSGETQYF. CDR3 nucleotide sequence: TGTGCCAGCAGCTTCGGGACTCAAGTCTCGGGCGAGACCCAGTACTTC.

The chain uses TRBV2 and TRBJ1-6; 9 bases map to TRBD1. The CDR3 is 14 amino acids. Germline V CDR1 and CDR2: SNHLY, FYNNEI. The trim removed 5 bases at V and 10 bases at J, leaving 6 bases unmatched. CDR3 in DNA: TGTGCCAGCAGTCGAGACAGGGGGTACTCACCCCTCCACTTT. Amino acids: CASSRDRGYSPLHF.

This clone has more than one count but fewer than ten. The gene calls are TRBV30 and TRBJ1-2; unclear D gene. V lost 4 bases, J lost 2 bases, and 11 bases lay in between. The CDR3 contains 13 residues. Germline CDR1 reads GTSNPN; CDR2 reads SVGIG (reference sequence). The CDR3 DNA reads TGTGCCTGGATCATGGGAGGGAACTATGGCTACACCTTC. Amino acid sequence: CAWIMGGNYGYTF.

V usage is TRBV5-1 and J usage is TRBJ2-3, with 11 bases lining up with TRBD2. CDR1 is SGHRS, CDR2 YFSETQ, per germline. The CDR3 totals 15 residues. The V and J ends lost 5 bases and 6 bases, in that order; junction bases with no gene match: 8. The CDR3 protein is CASRGTSGHQDTQYF. CDR3 bases: TGCGCCAGCAGAGGGACTAGCGGCCACCAGGATACGCAGTATTTT.

The V and J genes are TRBV7-2 and TRBJ2-2; tentative D call: TRBD2 (6 bases). Germline V gene lookup returns CDR1 SGHTA and CDR2 FQGNSA. V shed 5 bases and J shed 4 bases, with 14 bases lying between them. The CDR3 covers 15 residues. The CDR3 coding sequence is TGTGCCAGCAGCCCAGGGACTGTCCCCACCGGGGAGCTGTTTTTT. This encodes CASSPGTVPTGELFF.

This clone was counted only a few times. This chain uses TRBV10-3 with TRBJ2-7, with TRBD1 matching 7 bases. Germline CDR1 ENHRY, CDR2 SYGVKD. The CDR3 length is 13 residues. The V and J ends lost 10 bases and 6 bases, in that order; junction bases with no gene match: 12. CDR3 sequence reads: CATAQGMAGEQYF. The CDR3 nucleotides read TGTGCCACCGCACAGGGGATGGCAGGCGAGCAGTACTTC.

The V call is TRBV30, the J call TRBJ2-6; D might be TRBD2 (7 bases). Germline V gene data show CDR1 as GTSNPN and CDR2 as SVGIG (reference sequence). This CDR3 has 17 amino acids. Deletions cut 8 bases from V and 2 bases from J, with 22 bases between. In DNA form, the CDR3 reads TGTGCCGTGCAGCGGGACACGTCTTACACTGGGGCCAACGTCCTGACTTTC. It codes for CAVQRDTSYTGANVLTF.

The J gene is TRBJ2-1, the V gene TRBV5-6; 7 bases line up with TRBD2. Germline CDR1 SGHDT, CDR2 YYEEEE. The CDR3 totals 15 residues. V lost 4 bases and J lost 8; bases outside the gene matches: 12. The CDR3 bases are TGTGCCAGCAGCACAAGCGGGGCGAAGGGCCATGAGCAGTTCTTC. This gives the protein CASSTSGAKGHEQFF.

V usage is TRBV5-1 and J usage is TRBJ2-5, with 9 positions matching TRBD2. The CDR3 runs 14 residues. V trimming: 5 bases; J trimming: 4 bases; junction bases outside the gene matches: 6. The germline V gene encodes CDR1 SGHRS and CDR2 YFSETQ. CDR3 amino acids: CASRSSGRRETQYF. DNA for the CDR3: TGCGCCAGCAGAAGTAGCGGGAGAAGAGAGACCCAGTACTTC.

J is TRBJ2-1 and V is TRBV6-4; 11 nucleotides match TRBD1. J gave up 6 bases and V 2 bases, and 3 bases lay outside the gene matches. Germline values: CDR1 MRHNA, CDR2 SNTAGT. This CDR3 contains 15 residues. CDR3 sequence (DNA): TGTGCCAGCAGTGACGGGACAGGGGGAACCAATGAGCAGTTCTTC. Residues: CASSDGTGGTNEQFF.

CDR3 in amino acids: CASSLWQNTEAFF. The CDR3 DNA sequence: TGTGCCAGCAGCTTATGGCAGAACACTGAAGCTTTCTTT. The chain recombines TRBV7-2 with TRBJ1-1; D uncertain. Germline values: CDR1 SGHTA, CDR2 FQGNSA. V lost 2 bases and J lost 1, with 5 bases in between. The CDR3 has 13 amino acids.

The V call is TRBV13, the J call TRBJ2-7; 10 bases match TRBD2. The germline gives CDR1 PRHDT, CDR2 FYEKMQ (reference sequence). The CDR3 sequence is 14 residues long. J was trimmed by 0 bases and V by 5 bases; bases with no gene match: 1. CDR3 in amino acids: CASSRLAGSYEQYF. The CDR3 DNA follows: TGTGCCAGCAGCCGACTAGCGGGCTCCTACGAGCAGTACTTC. Drawing the rest from reference TRBV13 and TRBJ2-7, the complete variable domain is AAGVIQSPRHLIKEKRETATLKCYPIPRHDTVYWYQQGPGQDPQFLISFYEKMQSDKGSIPDRFSAQQFSDYHSELNMSSLELGDSALYFCASSRLAGSYEQYFGPGTRLTVT.

In this sample, this clone turned up a few times. The chain combines TRBV7-2 with TRBJ2-7, with 7 bases fitting TRBD1. Germline V gene data show CDR1 as SGHTA and CDR2 as FQGNSA. The CDR3 covers 15 residues. The ends lost 5 bases at V and 3 bases at J; junction bases unmatched: 10. CDR3 nucleotides: TGTGCCAGCAGCATCGCCGGGACAGCCATCTACGAGCAGTACTTC. Amino acids: CASSIAGTAIYEQYF.